The sequence of this T cell receptor (beta chain) was determined in a study of T-cell reconstitution after alpha-beta-depleted transplantation in children. Unique molecular identifiers were built into the TCRbeta library. TCRdb recomputed calls from the PCR reads with MiXCR, one row per CDR3 protein. The table has hundreds of thousands of distinct CDR3 sequences, under 20% seen once. Study-wide results and limits: By one year post-transplant, T-cell counts and diversity largely arose from T cells that were newly produced. Reportedly, only several hundred clones from non-depleted graft cells drove alpha-beta T-cell counts at about two months. Certain patients had high TCRbeta diversity at day 60, and it came from recipient T cells and thymic progenitors that survived.

This CDR3 is 14 amino acids long. In germline, CDR1 is SGHRS, CDR2 YFSETQ. V was clipped by 7 bases and J by 5 bases, with 18 bases between them. With regard to this clonotype: Antigen: not known.

This material consisted of PBMCs, mostly from graft donor cells, taken 360 days after TCRalphabeta/CD19-depleted stem cell transplant. This TCR came from a male patient aged 10 to 17 who had a stem cell transplant for acute lymphoblastic leukemia, so the T cells may come from the graft donor. V gene TRBV5-1 combines with J gene TRBJ2-5, with a possible D match to TRBD2 (6 bases). CDR3 coding DNA: TGCGCCAGCCGACCCCCCCGGGGGACGGAGACCCAGTACTTC. The encoded protein is CASRPPRGTETQYF. Full variable domain (missing parts from reference TRBV5-1 and TRBJ2-5): KAGVTQTPRYLIKTRGQQVTLSCSPISGHRSVSWYQQTPGQGLQFLFEYFSETQRNKGNFPGRFSGRQFSNSRSEMNVSTLELGDSALYLCASRPPRGTETQYFGPGTRLLVL.